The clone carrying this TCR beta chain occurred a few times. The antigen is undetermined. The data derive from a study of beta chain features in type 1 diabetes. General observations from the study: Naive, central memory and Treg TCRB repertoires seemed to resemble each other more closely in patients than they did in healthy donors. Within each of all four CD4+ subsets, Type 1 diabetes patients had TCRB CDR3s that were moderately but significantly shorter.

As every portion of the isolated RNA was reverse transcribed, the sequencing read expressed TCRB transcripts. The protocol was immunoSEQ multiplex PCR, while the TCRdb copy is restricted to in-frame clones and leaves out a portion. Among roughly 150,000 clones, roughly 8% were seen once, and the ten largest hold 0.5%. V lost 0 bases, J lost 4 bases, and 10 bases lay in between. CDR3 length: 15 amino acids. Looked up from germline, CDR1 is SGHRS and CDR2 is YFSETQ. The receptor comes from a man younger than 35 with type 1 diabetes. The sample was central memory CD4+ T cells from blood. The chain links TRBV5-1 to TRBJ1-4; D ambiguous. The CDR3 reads CASSLANSYNEKLFF. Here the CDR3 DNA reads TGCGCCAGCAGCTTGGCCAACAGTTATAATGAAAAACTGTTTTTT.